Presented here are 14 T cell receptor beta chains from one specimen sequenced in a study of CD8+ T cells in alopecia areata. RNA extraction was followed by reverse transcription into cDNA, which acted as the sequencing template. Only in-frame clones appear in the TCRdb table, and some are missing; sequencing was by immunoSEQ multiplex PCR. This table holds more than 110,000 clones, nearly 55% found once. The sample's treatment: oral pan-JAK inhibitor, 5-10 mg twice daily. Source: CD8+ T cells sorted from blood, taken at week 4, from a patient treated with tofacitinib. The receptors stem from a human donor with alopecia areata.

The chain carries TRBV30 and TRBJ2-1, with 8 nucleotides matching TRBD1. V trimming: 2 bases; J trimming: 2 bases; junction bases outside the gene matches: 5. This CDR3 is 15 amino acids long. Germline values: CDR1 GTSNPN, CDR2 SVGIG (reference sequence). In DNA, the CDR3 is TGTGCCTGGAGTTTAACAGGGGGTACCTACAATGAGCAGTTCTTC. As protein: CAWSLTGGTYNEQFF. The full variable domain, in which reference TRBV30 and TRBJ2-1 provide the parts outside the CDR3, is SQTIHQWPATLVQPVGSPLSLECTVEGTSNPNLYWYRQAAGRGLQLLFYSVGIGQISSEVPQNLSASRPQDRQFILSSKKLLLSDSGFYLCAWSLTGGTYNEQFFGPGTRLTVL.

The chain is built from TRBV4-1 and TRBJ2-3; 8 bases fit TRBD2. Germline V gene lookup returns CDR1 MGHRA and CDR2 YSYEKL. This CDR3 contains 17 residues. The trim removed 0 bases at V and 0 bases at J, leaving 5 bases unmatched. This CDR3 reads CASSQDPAGASTDTQYF. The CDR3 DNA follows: TGCGCCAGCAGCCAAGATCCAGCGGGGGCCAGCACAGATACGCAGTATTTT.

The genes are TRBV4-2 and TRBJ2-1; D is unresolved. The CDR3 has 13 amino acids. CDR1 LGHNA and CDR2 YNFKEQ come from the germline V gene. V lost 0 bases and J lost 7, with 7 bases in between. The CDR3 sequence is CASSQDLENEQFF. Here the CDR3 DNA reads TGTGCCAGCAGCCAAGATCTGGAGAATGAGCAGTTCTTC.

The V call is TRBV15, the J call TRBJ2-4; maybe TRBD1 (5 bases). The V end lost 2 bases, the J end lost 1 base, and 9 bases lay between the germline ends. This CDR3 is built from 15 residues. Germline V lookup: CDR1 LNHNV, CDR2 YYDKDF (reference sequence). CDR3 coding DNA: TGTGCCACCAGCAGATCTCGACAGGCCAAAAACATTCAGTACTTC. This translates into CATSRSRQAKNIQYF.

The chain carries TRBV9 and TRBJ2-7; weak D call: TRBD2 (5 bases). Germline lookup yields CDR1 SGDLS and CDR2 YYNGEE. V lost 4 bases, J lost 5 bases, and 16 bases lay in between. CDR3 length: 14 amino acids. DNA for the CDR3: TGTGCCAGCAGCCCAGAGGGTCCCCCGGACGAGCAGTACTTC. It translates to CASSPEGPPDEQYF.

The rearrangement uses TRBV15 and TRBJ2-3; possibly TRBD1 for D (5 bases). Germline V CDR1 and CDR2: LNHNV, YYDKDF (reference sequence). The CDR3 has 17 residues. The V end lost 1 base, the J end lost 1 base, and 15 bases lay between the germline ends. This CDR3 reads CATSRAQGMGGTDTQYF. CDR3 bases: TGTGCCACCAGCAGAGCCCAGGGTATGGGTGGCACAGATACGCAGTATTTT. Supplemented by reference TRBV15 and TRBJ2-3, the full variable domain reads DAMVIQNPRYQVTQFGKPVTLSCSQTLNHNVMYWYQQKSSQAPKLLFHYYDKDFNNEADTPDNFQSRRPNTSFCFLDIRSPGLGDTAMYLCATSRAQGMGGTDTQYFGPGTRLTVL.

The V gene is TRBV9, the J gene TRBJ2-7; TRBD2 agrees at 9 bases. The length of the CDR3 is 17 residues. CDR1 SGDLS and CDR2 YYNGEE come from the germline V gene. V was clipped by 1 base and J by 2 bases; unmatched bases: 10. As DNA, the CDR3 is TGTGCCAGCAGCGTAAGCTCGGCTAGCGGGGCGACCTACGAGCAGTACTTC. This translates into CASSVSSASGATYEQYF. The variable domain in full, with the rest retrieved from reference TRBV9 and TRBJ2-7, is DSGVTQTPKHLITATGQRVTLRCSPRSGDLSVYWYQQSLDQGLQFLIQYYNGEERAKGNILERFSAQQFPDLHSELNLSSLELGDSALYFCASSVSSASGATYEQYFGPGTRLTVT.

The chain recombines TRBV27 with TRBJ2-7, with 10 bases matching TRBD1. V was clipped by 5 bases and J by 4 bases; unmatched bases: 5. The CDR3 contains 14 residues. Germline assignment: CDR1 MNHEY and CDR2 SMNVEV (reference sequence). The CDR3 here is CASSVGTGVYEQYF. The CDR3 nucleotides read TGTGCCAGCAGTGTCGGGACAGGGGTTTACGAGCAGTACTTC.

This CDR3 is CSAGGVYGYTF. The CDR3 region has the DNA TGCAGCGCGGGCGGGGTCTATGGCTACACCTTC. This sequence joins TRBV29-1 and TRBJ1-2; D remains unclear. The CDR3 contains 11 residues. Germline assignment: CDR1 SQVTM and CDR2 ANQGSEA. The V end was cut by 7 bases, the J end by 4 bases, with 10 bases between.

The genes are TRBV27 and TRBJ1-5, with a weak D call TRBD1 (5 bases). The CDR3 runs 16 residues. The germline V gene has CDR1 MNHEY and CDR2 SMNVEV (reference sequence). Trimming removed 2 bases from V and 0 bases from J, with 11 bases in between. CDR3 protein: CASSLGGAHSNQPQHF. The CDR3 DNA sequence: TGTGCCAGCAGTTTAGGAGGGGCCCATAGCAATCAGCCCCAGCATTTT.

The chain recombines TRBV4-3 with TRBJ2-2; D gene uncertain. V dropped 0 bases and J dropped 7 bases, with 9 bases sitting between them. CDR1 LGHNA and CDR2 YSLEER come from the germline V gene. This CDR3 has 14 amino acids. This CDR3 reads CASSQDYENGELFF. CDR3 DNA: TGCGCCAGCAGCCAAGATTACGAGAACGGGGAGCTGTTTTTT.

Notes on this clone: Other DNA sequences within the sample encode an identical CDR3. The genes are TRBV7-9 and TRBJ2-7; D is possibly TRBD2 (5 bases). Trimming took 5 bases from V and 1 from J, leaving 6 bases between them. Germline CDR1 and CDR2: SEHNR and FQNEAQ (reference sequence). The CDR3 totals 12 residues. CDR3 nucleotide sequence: TGTGCCAGCAGCCCGGGATCCTACGAGCAGTACTTC. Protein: CASSPGSYEQYF.

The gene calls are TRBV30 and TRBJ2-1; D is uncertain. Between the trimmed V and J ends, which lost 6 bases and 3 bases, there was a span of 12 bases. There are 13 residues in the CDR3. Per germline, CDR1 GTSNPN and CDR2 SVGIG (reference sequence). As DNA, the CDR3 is TGTGCCTGTGGTATGACCAGCTACAATGAGCAGTTCTTC. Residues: CACGMTSYNEQFF.

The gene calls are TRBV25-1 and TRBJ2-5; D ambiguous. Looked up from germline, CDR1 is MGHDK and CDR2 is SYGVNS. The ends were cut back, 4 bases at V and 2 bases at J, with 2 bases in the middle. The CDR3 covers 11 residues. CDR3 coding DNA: TGTGCCAGCAGTGTTCAAGAGACCCAGTACTTC. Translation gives CASSVQETQYF.